This T cell receptor (beta chain) was sequenced for a study of shared clonotypes between healthy human individuals. Study-wide background: Per donor, CD8 memory used one plate, CD8 naive used two, CD4 memory used three and CD4 naive used three. Study outcomes and limitations: Sampling covered blood only; tissue repertoires likely differ.

Authors' methods: From ImmunoSEQ came sequences covering only the junction and carrying no quality scores, so filtering differed. Measured with immunoSEQ multiplex PCR; TCRdb has only the in-frame clones, and not every one. From that table come the V and J calls and clone size; the DNA was used to work out D and trimming. The table shows around 1.5 million clones, with around 98% occurring only once. About this clone: Its antigen is unidentified.

The specimen was naive CD4+ T cells sorted from blood. Subset: CD45RA+ positively selected. This sequence was found in a man in his thirties or forties in good health.

The CDR3 sequence is CASSSYLVPDTQYF. Here the CDR3 DNA reads TGTGCCAGCAGTTCGTACCTGGTCCCAGATACGCAGTATTTT. The genes are TRBV6-5 and TRBJ2-3; D remains ambiguous. The CDR3 has 14 amino acids. Germline V CDR1 and CDR2: MNHEY, SVGAGI. The ends were cut back, 4 bases at V and 4 bases at J, with 12 bases in the middle.